The following is a TCR beta chain sequence with its context. Its target is not known. Unique molecular identifiers tagged individual cDNA molecules. Each CDR3 protein gets one entry after TCRdb re-called the 5' RACE reads with MiXCR. In the table there are more than 50,000 distinct CDR3 sequences, around 12% of which are singletons. The data derive from a study of early T cells in non-severe SARS-CoV-2 infection. Whole-study context: Bulk RNA isolated from unsorted whole blood underwent sequencing; chains were not paired. General study results and limits: A preference for anti-spike CD8 responses marked VDJdb matching, which missed private and CD4 specificities.

The CDR3 contains 13 residues. J lost 0 bases, V lost 7 bases, and 3 bases had no gene match. CDR1 is SQVTM, CDR2 ANQGSEA, per germline. The receptor's source is an adult who was a healthcare worker with PCR-confirmed SARS-CoV-2 infection or an uninfected control (not recorded which). Specimen: whole blood. The gene calls are TRBV29-1 and TRBJ1-1; 9 bases are shared with TRBD1. CDR3: CSGGQGMNTEAFF. The CDR3 nucleotides are TGCAGCGGTGGACAGGGGATGAACACTGAAGCTTTCTTT.